Following are 16 T cell receptor beta chains from one sample sequenced in a study of beta chain features in type 1 diabetes. Findings of the study overall: There was a moderate but significant shortening of TCRB CDR3s in all four CD4+ subsets of Type 1 diabetes patients.

Reverse transcription of all isolated RNA meant that expressed TCRB transcripts were sequenced. The repertoire was sequenced with immunoSEQ multiplex PCR; TCRdb's copy has only in-frame clones and lacks some. This sample has a few hundred thousand clones, with 15% to 20% found just once. These receptors have no identified antigens. Material for sequencing was naive CD4+ T cells from blood. These receptors were obtained from a man aged 25 to 40 with type 1 diabetes.

This clone was seen more than once but under ten times. The chain employs TRBV29-1 and TRBJ2-7; D is unclear. The CDR3 length is 12 residues. Germline V gives CDR1 SQVTM, CDR2 ANQGSEA. The ends were cut back, 4 bases at V and 5 bases at J, with 12 bases in the middle. CDR3 in amino acids: CSVGPLGDEQYF. As DNA, the CDR3 is TGCAGCGTTGGGCCCTTAGGCGACGAGCAGTACTTC.

V usage is TRBV28 and J usage is TRBJ1-4; no reliable D call. Germline V CDR1 and CDR2: MDHEN, SYDVKM. V was cut by 7 bases and J by 6 bases, with 9 bases left in between. CDR3 length: 12 residues. The CDR3: CASKGRDEKLFF. In DNA form, the CDR3 reads TGTGCCAGCAAAGGACGGGATGAAAAACTGTTTTTT.

The chain uses TRBV5-1 and TRBJ2-5; D perhaps matches TRBD2 (6 bases). Germline-derived CDR1 and CDR2 are SGHRS and YFSETQ. This CDR3 has 15 residues. V was pared by 0 bases and J by 1 base, with 10 bases between. As DNA, the CDR3 is TGCGCCAGCAGCTTGGCTGGTAGCGGCCAAGAGACCCAGTACTTC. Protein product: CASSLAGSGQETQYF.

Here the CDR3 reads CASSPPGPRKSGETQYF. Here the CDR3 DNA reads TGTGCCAGCTCACCACCAGGTCCCAGGAAAAGCGGAGAGACCCAGTACTTC. V and J are TRBV18 and TRBJ2-5, with a tentative D call TRBD2 (5 bases). Trimming stripped 0 bases from V and 4 bases from J, with 18 bases between. CDR3 length equals 17 residues. The germline V gene encodes CDR1 KGHSH and CDR2 LQKENI.

This clone was seen a handful of times. The V call is TRBV27, the J call TRBJ1-2; the match to TRBD1 covers 11 bases. J gave up 8 bases and V 4 bases, and 6 bases lay outside the gene matches. The CDR3 is made up of 14 amino acids. Germline CDR1 MNHEY, CDR2 SMNVEV (reference sequence). CDR3 in amino acids: CASSSEGQGGGYTF. The CDR3 DNA reads TGTGCCAGCAGTTCAGAGGGACAGGGGGGCGGCTACACCTTC.

This clone was detected a few times. Other nucleotide sequences in the sample specify the same CDR3. J is TRBJ2-3 and V is TRBV7-2; D is unresolved. CDR1 SGHTA and CDR2 FQGNSA come from the germline V gene. CDR3 size: 12 residues. The V and J ends lost 4 bases and 2 bases respectively, with 4 bases between them. The CDR3 protein is CASSSYTDTQYF. In DNA form, the CDR3 reads TGTGCCAGCAGCTCATACACAGATACGCAGTATTTT. Full variable domain (rest looked up from reference TRBV7-2 and TRBJ2-3): GAGVSQSPSNKVTEKGKDVELRCDPISGHTALYWYRQSLGQGLEFLIYFQGNSAPDKSGLPSDRFSAERTGGSVSTLTIQRTQQEDSAVYLCASSSYTDTQYFGPGTRLTVL.

The table lists this clone with a few counts. The rearrangement uses TRBV5-4 and TRBJ2-1; no reliable D call. In germline, CDR1 is SGHNT, CDR2 YYREEE (reference sequence). The V end lost 0 bases, the J end lost 0 bases, and 10 bases lay between the germline ends. The CDR3 has 16 amino acids. CDR3 in DNA: TGTGCCAGCAGCTTGGCCGGAGCTAACTCCTACAATGAGCAGTTCTTC. Translated, it gives CASSLAGANSYNEQFF.

The table lists this clone with a count of one. The chain links TRBV18 to TRBJ2-5; D not resolved. Trimming pared 3 bases from V and 1 base from J, leaving 9 bases between. The CDR3 has 14 amino acids. Germline CDR1 is KGHSH and CDR2 is LQKENI. CDR3 sequence reads: CASSPFLGQETQYF. The DNA for the CDR3 is TGTGCCAGCTCACCTTTCCTCGGCCAAGAGACCCAGTACTTC.

This sequence joins TRBV30 and TRBJ2-3, with no clear D. The CDR3 spans 11 residues. Germline V gives CDR1 GTSNPN, CDR2 SVGIG (reference sequence). V shed 5 bases and J shed 8 bases, with 11 bases lying between them. The CDR3 here is CAWDQQVTQYF. DNA for the CDR3: TGTGCCTGGGATCAACAAGTTACGCAGTATTTT.

A single count supports this clone. The V and J genes are TRBV19 and TRBJ2-1; 13 bases are a match to TRBD2. V was clipped by 7 bases and J by 9 bases; unmatched bases: 9. Germline V CDR1 and CDR2: LNHDA, SQIVND (reference sequence). The CDR3 loop spans 15 amino acids. In DNA form, the CDR3 reads TGTGCCAGTACCGCACTAGCGGGAGGGCCTGGTGAGCAGTTCTTC. Translating it yields CASTALAGGPGEQFF.

In its sample, this clone was seen a few times. The gene calls are TRBV28 and TRBJ2-1; no firm D call. Germline V CDR1 and CDR2: MDHEN, SYDVKM. The CDR3 has 13 amino acids. Deletions cut 6 bases from V and 4 bases from J, with 10 bases between. The CDR3 spells CASSLPKYNEQFF. Written as DNA, the CDR3 is TGTGCCAGCAGCCTCCCCAAGTACAATGAGCAGTTCTTC.

The CDR3 here is CASSIGTGDTQYF. DNA of the CDR3: TGTGCCAGTAGTATAGGAACGGGAGATACGCAGTATTTT. The chain carries TRBV19 and TRBJ2-3, with D uncertain. V was shortened by 1 base and J by 5 bases, with 7 bases between the two germline ends. Germline V gene data show CDR1 as LNHDA and CDR2 as SQIVND (reference sequence). The CDR3 is 13 residues long.

This clone was counted a few times. The chain links TRBV14 to TRBJ2-3, with a tentative D call TRBD2 (5 bases). V dropped 3 bases and J dropped 7 bases, with 17 bases sitting between them. The V gene's germline CDR1 is SGHDN and CDR2 FVKESK. The CDR3 is 15 residues long. CDR3 bases: TGTGCCAGCAGCCACCCCCGGGATACTCGTCATACGCAGTATTTT. Its translation: CASSHPRDTRHTQYF.

Here the CDR3 reads CASSLALTTSGQETQYF. The CDR3 bases are TGCGCCAGCAGCTTGGCCCTCACTACTAGCGGACAAGAGACCCAGTACTTC. The chain recombines TRBV5-1 with TRBJ2-5; 8 nucleotides align to TRBD2. CDR3 length equals 17 residues. The germline V gene encodes CDR1 SGHRS and CDR2 YFSETQ. J was trimmed by 2 bases and V by 0 bases; bases with no gene match: 9.

V and J are TRBV15 and TRBJ1-2; D remains ambiguous. Germline CDR1 is LNHNV and CDR2 is YYDKDF (reference sequence). The CDR3 loop spans 15 amino acids. Between the trimmed V and J ends, which lost 0 bases and 0 bases, there was a span of 8 bases. CDR3 bases: TGTGCCACCAGCAGAGATCGAATGGCTAACTATGGCTACACCTTC. Its translation: CATSRDRMANYGYTF. The full variable domain, with the rest looked up from reference TRBV15 and TRBJ1-2, is DAMVIQNPRYQVTQFGKPVTLSCSQTLNHNVMYWYQQKSSQAPKLLFHYYDKDFNNEADTPDNFQSRRPNTSFCFLDIRSPGLGDTAMYLCATSRDRMANYGYTFGSGTRLTVV.

V and J are TRBV29-1 and TRBJ2-1; 7 bases are shared with TRBD1. J gave up 8 bases and V 8 bases, and 6 bases lay outside the gene matches. This CDR3 is built from 11 residues. CDR1 is SQVTM and CDR2 is ANQGSEA in the germline V gene. CDR3 sequence reads: CSQTGQDEQFF. The CDR3 coding sequence is TGCAGCCAGACAGGGCAGGATGAGCAGTTCTTC.